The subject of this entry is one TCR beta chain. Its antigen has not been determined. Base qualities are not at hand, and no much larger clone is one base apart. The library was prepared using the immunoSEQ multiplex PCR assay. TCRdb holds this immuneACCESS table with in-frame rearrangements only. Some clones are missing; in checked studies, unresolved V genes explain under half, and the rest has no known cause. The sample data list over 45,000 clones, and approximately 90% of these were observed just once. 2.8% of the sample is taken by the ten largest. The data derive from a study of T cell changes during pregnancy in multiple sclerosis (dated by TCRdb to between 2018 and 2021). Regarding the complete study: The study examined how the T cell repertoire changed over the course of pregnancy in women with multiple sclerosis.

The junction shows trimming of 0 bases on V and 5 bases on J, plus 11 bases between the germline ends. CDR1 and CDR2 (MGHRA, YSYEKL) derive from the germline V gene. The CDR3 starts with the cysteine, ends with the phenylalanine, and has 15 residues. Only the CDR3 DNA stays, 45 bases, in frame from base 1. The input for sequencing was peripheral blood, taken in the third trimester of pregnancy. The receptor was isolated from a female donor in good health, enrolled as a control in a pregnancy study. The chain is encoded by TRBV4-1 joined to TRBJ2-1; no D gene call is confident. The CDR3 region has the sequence CASSQEGGRHNEQFF. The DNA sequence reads TGCGCCAGCAGCCAAGAAGGTGGGCGACACAATGAGCAGTTCTTC.